This T cell receptor (beta chain) was retrieved from a study of blood T cells in healthy people across ages. The donors, healthy Caucasians from Russia, were aged roughly 6 to 95. Each sample yielded at least 6 million isolated PBMCs. Combining a sample-barcoded 5' primer with a J-beta primer mix, a second PCR ran for 7 to 11 cycles. TCRdb re-derived calls from the 5' RACE reads in MiXCR, one entry per CDR3 protein. The table shows 980,000 or so distinct CDR3 sequences, with roughly 52% occurring only once. The CDR3 runs 15 residues. From germline, CDR1 is SGHDN and CDR2 FVKESK. V shed 0 bases and J shed 0 bases, with 7 bases lying between them. Notes on the study in general: Both naive CD4+ cell counts and diversity were greater in long-lived donors than in aged donors.

This clonotype showed up just a few times. Its antigen is not known. Sequenced: blood. The chain has TRBV14 and TRBJ2-3, with D hard to call. This receptor was obtained from a young man in good health. For the CDR3, the DNA is TGTGCCAGCAGCCAAGATCTCCTCAGCACAGATACGCAGTATTTT. Encoded protein: CASSQDLLSTDTQYF.